This entry concerns a single T cell receptor beta chain. These data originate in a study of OX40 agonist ivuxolimab in advanced cancers. Generated by immunoSEQ multiplex PCR, the TCRdb table keeps only in-frame clones and is missing some. The profile shows roughly 97,000 clones, around 90% of them singletons. Germline V gene data show CDR1 as MDHEN and CDR2 as SYDVKM. This CDR3 spans 14 amino acids. The V segment lost 10 bases and the J segment 2 bases; nucleotides outside the gene matches: 9. Anyone with autoimmune disease history or systemic immunosuppression was excluded. The chain joins TRBV28 to TRBJ2-7; 9 bases align to TRBD1. This sample comprised CD4+ or CD8+ T cells sorted from blood, obtained in a trial of the OX40 agonist ivuxolimab. This clonotype was sampled from an adult with an advanced solid tumor such as melanoma, head and neck, liver or kidney cancer. CDR3 loop: CATLDRGTAYEQYF. CDR3 coding DNA: TGTGCCACACTAGACAGGGGGACCGCCTACGAGCAGTACTTC.